This T cell receptor (beta chain) was sequenced during a study of T cell repertoires in cytomegalovirus infection. Study-level information: Public signatures in TCR beta pointed to CMV infection and matching HLA type.

CDR3 size: 15 residues. Germline CDR1 is SGHTA and CDR2 is FQGNSA. V lost 5 bases to trimming and J lost 0 bases, with 12 bases between them. MiXCR, applied by TCRdb to the reads, yields one record per CDR3 protein. The sample includes some 590,000 distinct CDR3 sequences, 40% of them seen just once. This clonotype was counted many times. Its target is unknown. Sample: cultured PBMCs, taken from culture after CMV antigen stimulation. This receptor was identified in a human donor in good health (CMV status not recorded). Some clones in this sample may be carry-over from other donors' samples. The chain recombines TRBV7-2 with TRBJ2-3; no firm D call. CDR3 sequence: CASSPRFASTDTQYF. The DNA of the CDR3 is TGTGCCAGCAGCCCACGTTTCGCTAGCACAGATACGCAGTATTTT.